A single T cell receptor (beta chain) is shown here with its context. The target antigen is unknown. The data were taken from a study of T cells in localized non-small cell lung cancer. Overall study results and limits: Adjacent lung was found to contain a median roughly 60 of the top 100 tumor clones. Uninvolved adjacent lung had higher T cell clonality than tumor and all other tissues.

The CDR3 runs 15 residues. Germline CDR1 MNHEY, CDR2 SMNVEV (reference sequence). V lost 5 bases and J lost 5; bases outside the gene matches: 7. Profiling relied on immunoSEQ multiplex PCR, and the TCRdb table lists in-frame clones only, not all of them. The sample has about 28,000 clones, more than 65% seen once; the top ten hold around 5.3%. The sample was peripheral blood mononuclear cells, taken before any cancer treatment. This clonotype was obtained from a man aged 40-75 years with stage III lung adenocarcinoma. The chain combines TRBV27 with TRBJ2-2; TRBD2 matches at 8 bases. The CDR3 sequence is CASSALAGNTGELFF. The CDR3 DNA reads TGTGCCAGCAGTGCCTTAGCGGGAAATACCGGGGAGCTGTTTTTT.